This is a list of T cell receptor beta chains from one sample in a study of T-cell memory formation after mild COVID-19. MiXCR was run by TCRdb on the 5' RACE reads, yielding one entry per CDR3 protein. This sample carries about 350,000 distinct CDR3 sequences, around 28% of them seen once, and the ten largest clones take approximately 15%. The sequencing sample was made of PBMCs or a T cell subset sorted from them (not recorded which). These receptors were obtained from an adult woman who had mild COVID-19 (a few samples of this study predate the infection). Cell type and time point are not known. Both conserved end residues are part of each CDR3. The D gene is left open where the match is weak. Not every row has a clone size; where given, it reads once, few, many or a size class.

D gene: TRBD2
V gene: TRBV6-5
J gene: TRBJ2-3
clone size: NA
CDR3 protein: CASSYHPLREATDTQYF
CDR3 DNA: TGTGCCAGCAGTTACCACCCCCTGCGGGAGGCCACAGATACGCAGTATTTT

D gene: NA
V gene: TRBV4-3
J gene: TRBJ2-2
clone size: NA
CDR3 protein: CASSQENHQVPGELFF
CDR3 DNA: TGCGCCAGCAGCCAAGAGAATCACCAGGTTCCCGGGGAGCTGTTTTTT

D gene: NA
V gene: TRBV12-3/TRBV12-4
J gene: TRBJ2-7
clone size: NA
CDR3 protein: CASRRQGGRSYEQYF
CDR3 DNA: TGTGCCAGCAGACGACAGGGAGGACGCTCCTACGAGCAGTACTTC

D gene: NA
V gene: TRBV5-1
J gene: TRBJ2-7
clone size: few
CDR3 protein: CASSLAGEDEQYF
CDR3 DNA: TGCGCCAGCAGCTTGGCCGGGGAGGACGAGCAGTACTTC

D gene: TRBD1
V gene: TRBV19
J gene: TRBJ2-7
clone size: NA
CDR3 protein: CATWDRTMAGVEQYF
CDR3 DNA: TGTGCCACCTGGGACAGGACCATGGCCGGGGTCGAGCAGTACTTC

D gene: NA
V gene: TRBV18
J gene: TRBJ2-7
clone size: NA
CDR3 protein: CASSPGTLHEQYF
CDR3 DNA: TGTGCCAGCTCACCGGGTACCCTCCACGAGCAGTACTTC

D gene: NA
V gene: TRBV7-2
J gene: TRBJ2-3
clone size: NA
CDR3 protein: CASSPQGFSTDTQYF
CDR3 DNA: TGTGCCAGCAGTCCACAGGGATTCAGCACAGATACGCAGTATTTT

D gene: NA
V gene: TRBV6-4
J gene: TRBJ2-1
clone size: few
CDR3 protein: CASSGSPAEWNEQFF
CDR3 DNA: TGTGCCAGCAGTGGGTCCCCCGCGGAATGGAATGAGCAGTTCTTC

D gene: TRBD2
V gene: TRBV29-1
J gene: TRBJ2-5
clone size: NA
CDR3 protein: CSSRGTSGSWETQYF
CDR3 DNA: TGCAGCTCCCGCGGGACTAGCGGGAGTTGGGAGACCCAGTACTTC

D gene: TRBD1
V gene: TRBV24-1
J gene: TRBJ2-5
clone size: NA
CDR3 protein: CATSGLGTEQETQYF
CDR3 DNA: TGTGCCACCAGCGGCCTGGGGACAGAACAAGAGACCCAGTACTTC

D gene: NA
V gene: TRBV12-3/TRBV12-4
J gene: TRBJ1-4
clone size: NA
CDR3 protein: CASRSRASNEKLFF
CDR3 DNA: TGTGCCAGCAGGTCCCGGGCCTCTAATGAAAAACTGTTTTTT